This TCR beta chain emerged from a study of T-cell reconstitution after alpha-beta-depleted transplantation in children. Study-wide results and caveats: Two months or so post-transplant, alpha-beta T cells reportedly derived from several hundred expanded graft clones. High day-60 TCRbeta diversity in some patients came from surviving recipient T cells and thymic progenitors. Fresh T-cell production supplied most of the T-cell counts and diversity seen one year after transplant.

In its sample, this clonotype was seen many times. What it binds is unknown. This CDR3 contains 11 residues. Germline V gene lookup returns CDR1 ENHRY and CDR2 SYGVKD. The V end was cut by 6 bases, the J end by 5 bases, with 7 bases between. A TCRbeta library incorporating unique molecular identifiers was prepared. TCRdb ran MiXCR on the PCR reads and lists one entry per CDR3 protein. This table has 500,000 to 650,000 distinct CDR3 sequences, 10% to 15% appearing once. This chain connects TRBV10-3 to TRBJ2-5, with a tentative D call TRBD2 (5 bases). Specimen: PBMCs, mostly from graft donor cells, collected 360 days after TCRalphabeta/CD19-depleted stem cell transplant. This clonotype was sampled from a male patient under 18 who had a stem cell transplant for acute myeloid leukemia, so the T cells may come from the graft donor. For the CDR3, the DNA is TGTGCCATCAGGGACTTGGAGACCCAGTACTTC. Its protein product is CAIRDLETQYF.